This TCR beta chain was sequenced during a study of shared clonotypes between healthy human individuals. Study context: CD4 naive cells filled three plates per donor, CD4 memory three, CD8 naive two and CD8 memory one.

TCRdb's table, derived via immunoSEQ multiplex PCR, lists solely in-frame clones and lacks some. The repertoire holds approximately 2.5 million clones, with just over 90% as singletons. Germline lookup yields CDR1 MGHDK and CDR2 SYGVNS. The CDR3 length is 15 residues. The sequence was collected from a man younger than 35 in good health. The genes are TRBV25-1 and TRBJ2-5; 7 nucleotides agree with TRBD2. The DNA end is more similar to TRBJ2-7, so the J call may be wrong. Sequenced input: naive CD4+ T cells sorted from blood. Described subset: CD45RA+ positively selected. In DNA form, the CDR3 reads TGTGCCAGCAGTGAAAGTAAGCGGGGTGGATACGAGCAGTACTTC. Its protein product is CASSESKRGGYEQYF.